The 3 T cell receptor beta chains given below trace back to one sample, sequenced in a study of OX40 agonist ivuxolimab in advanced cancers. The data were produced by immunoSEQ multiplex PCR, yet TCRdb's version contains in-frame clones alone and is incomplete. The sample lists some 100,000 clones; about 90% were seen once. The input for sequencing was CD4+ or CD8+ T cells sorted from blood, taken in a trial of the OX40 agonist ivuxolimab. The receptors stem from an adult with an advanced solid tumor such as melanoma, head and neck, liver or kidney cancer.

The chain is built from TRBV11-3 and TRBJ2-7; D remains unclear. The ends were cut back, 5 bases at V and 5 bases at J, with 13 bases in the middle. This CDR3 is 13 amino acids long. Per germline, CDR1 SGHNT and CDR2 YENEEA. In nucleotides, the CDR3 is TGTGCCAGCAGCCCAGTTCGGTACCACGAGCAGTACTTC. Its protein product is CASSPVRYHEQYF. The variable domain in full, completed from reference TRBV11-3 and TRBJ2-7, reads EAGVVQSPRYKIIEKKQPVAFWCNPISGHNTLYWYLQNLGQGPELLIRYENEEAVDDSQLPKDRFSAERLKGVDSTLKIQPAELGDSAVYLCASSPVRYHEQYFGPGTRLTVT.

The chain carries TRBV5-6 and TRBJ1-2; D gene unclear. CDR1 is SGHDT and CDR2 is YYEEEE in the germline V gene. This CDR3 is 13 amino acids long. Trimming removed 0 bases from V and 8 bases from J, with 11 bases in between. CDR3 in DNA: TGTGCCAGCAGCTTGGTGAGAGGGAGCGGCTACACCTTC. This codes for CASSLVRGSGYTF.

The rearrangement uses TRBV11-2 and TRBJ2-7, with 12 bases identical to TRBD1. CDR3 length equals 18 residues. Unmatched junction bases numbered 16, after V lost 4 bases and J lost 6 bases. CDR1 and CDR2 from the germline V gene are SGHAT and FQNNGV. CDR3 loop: CASSSRVPGQGALGEQYF. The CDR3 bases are TGTGCCAGCAGCTCTAGGGTCCCGGGACAGGGGGCGCTGGGCGAGCAGTACTTC.